Each of the 2 T cell receptor beta chains below was sequenced from the same sample in a study of CXCR3-negative and CXCR3-positive naive CD8 T cells. General study points: In CXCR3-positive naive cells, the TRB CDR3s were more hydrophobic than in CXCR3-negative naive cells.

These receptors' targets are unknown. With UMI labels, 5' RACE was used to prepare the TRB cDNA libraries. Following a re-call of the 5' RACE reads, TCRdb has one entry per CDR3 protein and lacks DNA. This sample's clone table lists under 85,000 distinct CDR3 sequences. Sequences were obtained from naive CXCR3+ CD8+ T cells from blood. Subset of the sample: CD45RO-CCR7+CD27+CD95- naive CD8+ T cells expressing CXCR3 (TNR3+). All receptors derive from a human donor in good health. Some clones in this sample may be carry-over from other donors' samples.

The chain employs TRBV7-3 and TRBJ1-5. This CDR3 spans 13 amino acids. From germline, CDR1 is SGHTA and CDR2 FQGTGA. The CDR3 is CASSLGLDQPQHF. The whole variable domain, remainder taken from reference TRBV7-3 and TRBJ1-5, is GAGVSQTPSNKVTEKGKYVELRCDPISGHTALYWYRQSLGQGPEFLIYFQGTGAADDSGLPNDRFFAVRPEGSVSTLKIQRTERGDSAVYLCASSLGLDQPQHFGDGTRLSIL.

This chain uses TRBV20-1 with TRBJ2-1; TCRdb proposes TRBD2, but this gene call is untestable without DNA. Germline-derived CDR1 and CDR2 are DFQATT and SNEGSKA (reference sequence). CDR3 length equals 16 residues. This CDR3 is CSARTKRGSSYNEQFF.